The rows below give T cell receptor beta chains drawn from one sample of a study of shared clonotypes between healthy human individuals. Here immunoSEQ multiplex PCR was the method, and the copy in TCRdb shows in-frame clones only, minus some. Of millions of clones in the sample, approximately 90% are singletons; the top ten hold around 0.14%. Material for sequencing was naive CD4+ T cells sorted from blood. Receptor source: a man between 18 and 29 years old in good health. Each CDR3 is given with its conserved first and last residue. D genes are given only for firm matches. Some rows have no size entry. The others give once, few or many, or a class for an expanded clone.

>-|TRBJ2-5|TRBV7-9|-
TGTGCCAGCAGCTTAGTTCAGGGGCTCCAAGAGACCCAGTACTTC
CASSLVQGLQETQYF
>-|TRBJ2-1|TRBV6-5|-
TGTGCCAGCAGTACCCTCATTAAGGCTGAGCAGTTCTTC
CASSTLIKAEQFF
>-|TRBJ2-7|TRBV5-1|TRBD2
TGCGCCAGCAGCCCCTGGACTAGCGGGGCCTTCTCCTACGAGCAGTACTTC
CASSPWTSGAFSYEQYF
>-|TRBJ2-3|TRBV30|TRBD2
TGTGCCTGGAGTACCGGACTAGTCACAGATACGCAGTATTTT
CAWSTGLVTDTQYF
>-|TRBJ2-5|TRBV10-2|TRBD2
TGCGCCAGCAAAGGACTAGCGGGAGAAGAAACCGAGACCCAGTACTTC
CASKGLAGEETETQYF
>-|TRBJ2-7|TRBV4-3|-
TGCGCCAGCAGCCAAGATTGGGGGGTCGGGTACGAGCAGTACTTC
CASSQDWGVGYEQYF
>-|TRBJ1-2|TRBV5-1|-
TGCGCCAGCAGCTTGGCGACAGACTACTATGGCTACACCTTC
CASSLATDYYGYTF
>-|TRBJ2-7|TRBV6-5|TRBD1
TGTGCCAGCAGAACAGGGGGTTCCTACGAGCAGTACTTC
CASRTGGSYEQYF
>-|TRBJ1-1|TRBV5-1|-
TGCGCCAGCAGCTTGGCGGCGCTGCGGAGCACTGAAGCTTTCTTT
CASSLAALRSTEAFF
>-|TRBJ2-3|TRBV5-1|-
TGCGCCAGCAGCTTGTGGGGAAGCGGCACTAGCACAGATACGCAGTATTTT
CASSLWGSGTSTDTQYF
>-|TRBJ2-3|TRBV7-3|-
TGTGCCAGCAGCGATGACCCAGGGGCAGATACGCAGTATTTT
CASSDDPGADTQYF
>once|TRBJ1-1|TRBV29-1|-
TGCAGCGTTGCCGGGGCGAAAACTGAAGCTTTCTTT
CSVAGAKTEAFF
>-|TRBJ1-4|TRBV5-1|TRBD1
TGCGCCAGCTCCCGGGACAGGGGCGATGAAAAACTGTTTTTT
CASSRDRGDEKLFF
>once|TRBJ1-2|TRBV6-5|-
TGTGCCGGCAGTTACGGCAGCAACGTATATGGCTACACCTTC
CAGSYGSNVYGYTF
>-|TRBJ2-1|TRBV20-1|-
TGCAGTCCGGACGGAGTGAATGAGCAGTTCTTC
CSPDGVNEQFF
>-|TRBJ1-4|TRBV29-1|TRBD1
TGCAGCGTTGGGACAGGGAAAGGAAATGAAAAACTGTTTTTT
CSVGTGKGNEKLFF
>-|TRBJ2-3|TRBV9|-
TGTGCCAGCACCCAGGGGAAGCTAAGCACAGATACGCAGTATTTT
CASTQGKLSTDTQYF
>-|TRBJ2-1|TRBV5-1|TRBD1
TGCGCCAGCAGCCCGGGACAGGAGAACAATGAGCAGTTCTTC
CASSPGQENNEQFF
>-|TRBJ2-5|TRBV5-8|-
TGTGCCAGCAGCTTGGAAGGCGCCCAGACCCAGTACTTC
CASSLEGAQTQYF
>-|TRBJ1-1|TRBV5-4|TRBD1
TGTGCCAGCAGCGAACAGGGGAGGTTTGCTGAAGCTTTCTTT
CASSEQGRFAEAFF
>-|TRBJ2-5|TRBV5-6|-
TGTGCCAGCAGCCTAAGACCCCAGGGAGGAGGAGAGACCCAGTACTTC
CASSLRPQGGGETQYF
>-|TRBJ1-1|TRBV5-4|-
TGTGCCAGCAGCTTCAACACTGAAGCTTTCTTT
CASSFNTEAFF
>-|TRBJ1-1|TRBV7-9|-
TGTGCCAGCAGCTTACTGAGTCAGGGTGGGGCGTTCACTGAAGCTTTCTTT
CASSLLSQGGAFTEAFF
>-|TRBJ2-5|TRBV9|TRBD2
TGTGCCAGCAGCGTAGTGGGGGGACTAGCGGGCCAAGAGACCCAGTACTTC
CASSVVGGLAGQETQYF
>-|TRBJ2-1|TRBV6-5|TRBD2
TGTGCCAGCAGTTACGGACTAGCGGACAATGAGCAGTTCTTC
CASSYGLADNEQFF
>-|TRBJ2-3|TRBV29-1|TRBD2
TGCAGCGTTGGGGAGGGGAAGGGCGCGGCTACAGATACGCAGTATTTT
CSVGEGKGAATDTQYF
>-|TRBJ1-2|TRBV20-1|-
TGCAGTGCCCCCTCAAAGGGCTACACCTTC
CSAPSKGYTF
>-|TRBJ2-5|TRBV10-3|TRBD2
TGTGCCACATCCGGGGGGATACAAGAGACCCAGTACTTC
CATSGGIQETQYF
>-|TRBJ1-1|TRBV19|-
TGTGCCATAAAGGGGGAGATGAACACTGAAGCTTTCTTT
CAIKGEMNTEAFF
>-|TRBJ2-2|TRBV5-8|TRBD1
TGTGCCAGCACCGGGACAGGGAGGACCGGGGAGCTGTTTTTT
CASTGTGRTGELFF
>-|TRBJ2-5|TRBV5-4|-
TGTGCCAGCAGCGACAGGGAGACCCAGTACTTC
CASSDRETQYF
>-|TRBJ2-1|TRBV21-1|-
TGTGCCAGCAGCAAAGGGCTCGGGGAAATGGTGCAGTTCTTC
CASSKGLGEMVQFF
>-|TRBJ2-7|TRBV5-1|-
TGCGCCAGCAGCTTGGATCGGATAGTCCACGAGCAGTACTTC
CASSLDRIVHEQYF
>-|TRBJ1-2|TRBV9|TRBD1
TGTGCCAGCAGTGGGGCTGTTCAGGGGGGCTATGGCTACACCTTC
CASSGAVQGGYGYTF
>-|TRBJ2-7|TRBV27|-
TGTGCCAGCACCCCCGAGCCAGGGTCTATCTACGAGCAGTACTTC
CASTPEPGSIYEQYF
>-|TRBJ2-7|TRBV19|TRBD1
TGTGCCAGCGGGGGACAGGCCTTTACCTACGAGCAGTACTTC
CASGGQAFTYEQYF
>-|TRBJ2-5|TRBV7-2|TRBD2
TGTGCCAGCAGCCCCGGGACTACCGGGGAGACCCAGTACTTC
CASSPGTTGETQYF
>-|TRBJ2-7|TRBV28|TRBD2
TGTGCCAGCAGTTTAACGGGAGGTGGGAGCTACGAGCAGTACTTC
CASSLTGGGSYEQYF
>-|TRBJ2-3|TRBV6-1|TRBD2
TGTGCCAGCGGGGTCGGGGGGTTATGGACAGATACGCAGTATTTT
CASGVGGLWTDTQYF
>-|TRBJ1-2|TRBV28|-
TGTGCCAGCCAGGGGACCCCTTGGGATGGCTACACCTTC
CASQGTPWDGYTF
>-|TRBJ2-5|TRBV7-2|TRBD1
TGTGCCAGCAGCCCGACAGGGGTCTACAAAGAGACCCAGTACTTC
CASSPTGVYKETQYF
>-|TRBJ2-5|TRBV7-3|TRBD2
TGTGCCAGCAGCCCAGTTGCGGGGGGACAAGAGACCCAGTACTTC
CASSPVAGGQETQYF